Below, one TCR beta chain is given with its context. Its antigen target is currently unknown. Base qualities are not provided; no much larger clone lies one nucleotide away. TCR beta CDR3 regions were amplified from RNA transcripts. A first-round RT-PCR of the TCR CDR3 used the HTBI primer set with the Qiagen OneStep RT-PCR kit. Libraries were constructed in a second round of multiplex PCR, after which size selection and purification were performed. Paired-end sequencing of the libraries was performed with 100 bp reads on an Illumina HiSeq2000. Per the authors' processing: SOAPnuke was used to process the raw data, throwing out any read that contained adapters or uncalled bases, had a mean Phred below 15, or lacked an exact constant-primer or identifier match. COPE v1.2.5 was used to merge the high-quality paired reads, and each unique nucleotide sequence was defined as a clonotype. MiTCR v1.1 was used to align the clonotypes against IMGT TRBV, TRBD and TRBJ reference segments. Analysis was restricted to V-J combinations with a frequency above 0.0001, which covered approximately 99% of repertoires. A TCS score was defined as the ratio of F50 (clonal expansion) to E x V (chaos), with BLOSUM62-based TCRdist applied between CDR3 peptides within each V-J. Welch's t-statistics and random forest reduced some 510 V-J features to 13, which were used in a naive Bayes classifier (R e1071). TCRdb reran the public reads through fastp at Q25 and MiXCR, keeping productive beta chains. Each entry merges the rows of one CDR3 protein and shows their most common DNA and genes. The V and J calls reflect TCRdb's pipeline rather than the authors' work. The sample table contains 400,000 or so distinct CDR3 sequences; only one count was recorded for around 15% of them. The top ten clonotypes cover around 28% of the sample.

This sample stems from a study of T cells in Graves' hyperthyroidism and ophthalmopathy (dated by TCRdb to the late 2010s). Looking at the study overall: Peripheral blood was collected at initial diagnosis, before any treatment. Following sampling, methimazole starting at 30 mg daily was given to hyperthyroidism patients, and high-dose intravenous methylprednisolone was given to ophthalmopathy patients. The roughly 91 discovery patients were randomly divided into training and test sets at a 7:3 ratio. Whether ophthalmopathy could be predicted prospectively was tested in an independent validation cohort made up of some 20 hyperthyroidism patients plus 17 patients who later progressed to ophthalmopathy. The paper reports TCR Vbeta CDR3 sequencing of some 140 peripheral blood samples: approximately 41 ophthalmopathy, approximately 74 hyperthyroidism and 17 progressor patients. A discovery cohort of around 100 patients, about 40 with Graves' ophthalmopathy and about 58 with stable Graves' hyperthyroidism, was used to find distinguishing TCR V-J signatures. In addition, the study compared T-cell repertoires in thyroid tissue and in blood from several Graves' hyperthyroidism patients.

General conclusions and limits of the study: No statistical method was used to fix the sample size in advance, and group allocation was not hidden from the investigators. In validation, progression to ophthalmopathy was predicted by the model with 70.59% sensitivity and 72.22% specificity, a median of about 6.4 months before onset. A model built on a 13 V-J signature distinguished ophthalmopathy from stable hyperthyroidism, reaching roughly 88% sensitivity and 81.08% specificity in cross-validation and 80%/75% in testing. Most expanded thyroid clonotypes (frequency above 0.001) were also detected in blood, a finding suggesting that blood repertoires may reflect thyroid immune responses.

Ophthalmopathy patients had moderately to severely active disease, Clinical Activity Score of at least 3, NOSPECS grade of at least 4, and duration under 3 months. Any patient with an uncontrolled infection, another autoimmune disease, pregnancy or lactation was excluded. Diagnoses relied on clinical symptoms, serum thyroxine and TRAb, thyroid ultrasound and orbital computed tomography. PBMCs were separated from roughly 10 ml of fresh peripheral blood using Ficoll-Paque density gradient centrifugation. Trizol reagent was used to extract total RNA, and RNA quality was then checked on an Agilent 2100 Bioanalyzer. The sequence was collected from a man in his forties or fifties with Graves' ophthalmopathy. Specimen: blood.

The CDR3 reads CASSTKAGRGTGELFF. The base sequence is TGTGCCAGCAGCACAAAAGCCGGGAGGGGTACCGGGGAGCTGTTTTTT. This chain is built from TRBV7-2 and TRBJ2-2; 8 junctional bases match TRBD2. The junction shows trimming of 5 bases on V and 5 bases on J, and the gene matches do not reach 10 bases of it. CDR1 and CDR2, looked up from the germline V gene, are SGHTA and FQGNSA. CDR3 length: 16 amino acids, cysteine to phenylalanine. Only the CDR3 portion is preserved as DNA: 48 bases, with reading frame beginning at the first base.